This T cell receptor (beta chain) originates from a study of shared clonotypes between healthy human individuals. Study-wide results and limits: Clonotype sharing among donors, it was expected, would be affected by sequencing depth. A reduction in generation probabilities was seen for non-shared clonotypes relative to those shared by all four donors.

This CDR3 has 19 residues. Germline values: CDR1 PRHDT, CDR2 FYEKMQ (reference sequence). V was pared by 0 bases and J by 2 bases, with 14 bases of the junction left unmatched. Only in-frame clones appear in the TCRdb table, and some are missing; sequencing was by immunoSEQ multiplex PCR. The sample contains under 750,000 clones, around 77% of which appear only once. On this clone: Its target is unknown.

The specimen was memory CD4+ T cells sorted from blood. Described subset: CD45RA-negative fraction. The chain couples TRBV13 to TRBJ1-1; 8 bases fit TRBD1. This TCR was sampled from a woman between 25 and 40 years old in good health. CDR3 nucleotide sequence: TGTGCCAGCAGCTTAGGCCCCGGGACAGGACCCTCCAAAAACACTGAAGCTTTCTTT. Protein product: CASSLGPGTGPSKNTEAFF.